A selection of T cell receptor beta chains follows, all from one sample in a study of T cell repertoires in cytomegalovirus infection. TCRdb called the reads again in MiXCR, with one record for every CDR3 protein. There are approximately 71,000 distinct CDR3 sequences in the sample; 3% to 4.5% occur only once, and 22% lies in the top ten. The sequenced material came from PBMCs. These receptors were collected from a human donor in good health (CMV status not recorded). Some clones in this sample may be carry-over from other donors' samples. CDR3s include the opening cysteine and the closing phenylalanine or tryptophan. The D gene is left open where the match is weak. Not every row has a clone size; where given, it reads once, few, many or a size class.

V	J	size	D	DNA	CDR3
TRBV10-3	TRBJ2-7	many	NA	TGTGCCATCAGTCCGACACCGGGCTTCGAGCAGTACTTC	CAISPTPGFEQYF
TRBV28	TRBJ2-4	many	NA	TGTGCCAGCAGTTTACCTCGGGACTCCCTAGCCAAAAACATTCAGTACTTC	CASSLPRDSLAKNIQYF
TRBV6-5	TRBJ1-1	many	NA	TGTGCCAGCAGTTACGCAGGGCTTAACACTGAAGCTTTCTTT	CASSYAGLNTEAFF
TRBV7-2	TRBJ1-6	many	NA	TGTGCCAGCGGGGCGCTCCGGTTGGGCTACCGTTCACCCCTCCACTTT	CASGALRLGYRSPLHF
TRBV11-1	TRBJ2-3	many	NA	TGTGCCAGCAGCGACACAGGGAAATCCACAGATACGCAGTATTTT	CASSDTGKSTDTQYF
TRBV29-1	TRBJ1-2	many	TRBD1	TGCAGCGTTTTGAGACAGGGGAACTATGGCTACACCTTC	CSVLRQGNYGYTF
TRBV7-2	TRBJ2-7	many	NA	TGTGCCAGCAGCTTAGATGCGGGATTGCCTAGTGGCGAGCAGTACTTC	CASSLDAGLPSGEQYF
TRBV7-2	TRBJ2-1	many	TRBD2	TGTGCCAGCAGCTTAGGTGGCCGACATGATAGCGGGAAAACCTACAATGAGCAGTTCTTC	CASSLGGRHDSGKTYNEQFF
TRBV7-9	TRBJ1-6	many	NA	TGTGCCAGCAGCGCCAGTTGGGGATCACCCCTCCACTTT	CASSASWGSPLHF
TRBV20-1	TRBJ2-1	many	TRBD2	TGCAGTGCTAGCTTGTCGGGACTAGCGGGGTCGGTCTTC	CSASLSGLAGSVF
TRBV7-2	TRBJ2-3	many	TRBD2	TGTGCCAGCAGCTTAGGCGGGGGGGCCGCAAGCACAGATACGCAGTATTTT	CASSLGGGAASTDTQYF
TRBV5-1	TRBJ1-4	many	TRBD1	TGCGCCAGCAGCTGGCAGGGACAGGGAGAAGAAAAACTGTTTTTT	CASSWQGQGEEKLFF
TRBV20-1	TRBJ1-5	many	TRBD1	TGCAGTGCTAGTCCTCGTGAGACAGGGAATCGTCAGCCCCAGCATTTT	CSASPRETGNRQPQHF
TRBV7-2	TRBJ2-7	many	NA	TGTGCCAGCAGCTTAGGGGGTTGGGGGCGCGAAGTCGAGCAGTACTTC	CASSLGGWGREVEQYF
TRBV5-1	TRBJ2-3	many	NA	TGCGCCAGCAGCTTGGGACAAGCTGACACAGATACGCAGTATTTT	CASSLGQADTDTQYF
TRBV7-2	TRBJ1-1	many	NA	TGTGCCAGCAGCTTAACTAGGACTGAAGCTTTCTTT	CASSLTRTEAFF
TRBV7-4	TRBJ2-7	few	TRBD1	TGTGCCAGCAGCGGATGGGACAGGGTCACCTACGAGCAGTACTTC	CASSGWDRVTYEQYF
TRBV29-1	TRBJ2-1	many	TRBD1	TGCAGCGTTGAACTACGACAGGGGGCCGTGCAGTTCTTC	CSVELRQGAVQFF
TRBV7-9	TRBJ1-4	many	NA	TGTGCCAGCAGCATCGAAAGATATGAAAAACTGTTTTTT	CASSIERYEKLFF
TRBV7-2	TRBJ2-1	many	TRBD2	TGTGCCAGCAGCTTAGATGGCGGGAGCTCCTACAATGAGCAGTTCTTC	CASSLDGGSSYNEQFF
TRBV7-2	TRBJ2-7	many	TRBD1	TGTGCCAGCAGCTCGGACAGGGGGCGTCACGAGCAGTACTTC	CASSSDRGRHEQYF
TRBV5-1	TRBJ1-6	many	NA	TGCGCCAGCAGCTTTCGACAGAATTCACCCCTCCACTTT	CASSFRQNSPLHF
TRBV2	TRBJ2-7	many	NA	TGTGCCAGCAGTGACCGGCAGTCGTTTGGGCAGTACTTC	CASSDRQSFGQYF
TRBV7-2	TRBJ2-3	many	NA	TGTGCCAGCAGCTTGTTGCAAGATACGCAGTATTTT	CASSLLQDTQYF
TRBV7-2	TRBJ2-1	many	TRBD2	TGTGCCAGCAGCTCTACTAGCGGGAGAAGCTCCTACAATGAGCAGTTCTTC	CASSSTSGRSSYNEQFF
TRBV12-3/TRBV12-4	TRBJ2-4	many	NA	TGTGCCAGCAGTTCTTTCAAAAACATTCAGTACTTC	CASSSFKNIQYF
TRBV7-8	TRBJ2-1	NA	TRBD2	TGTGCCAGCAGTTATCGTCCGGGACTAGCGGATTACAATGAGCAGTTCTTC	CASSYRPGLADYNEQFF
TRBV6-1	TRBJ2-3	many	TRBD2	TGTGCCAGCCGGCGCGGGGGATCAGATACGCAGTATTTT	CASRRGGSDTQYF
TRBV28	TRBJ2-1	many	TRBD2	TGTGCCAGCAGCCAAACCGGGACTAGGTATGAGCAGTTCTTC	CASSQTGTRYEQFF
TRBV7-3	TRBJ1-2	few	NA	TGTGCCAGCAGCTTAAGTGGAGGCGCCTATGGCTACACCTTC	CASSLSGGAYGYTF
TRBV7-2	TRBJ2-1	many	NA	TGTGCCAGCAGCTCCCTAACCCGGGTAAATGAGCAGTTCTTC	CASSSLTRVNEQFF
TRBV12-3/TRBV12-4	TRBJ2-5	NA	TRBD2	TGTGCCAGCAGTTTGAGCGGGGCGACCCAGTACTTC	CASSLSGATQYF
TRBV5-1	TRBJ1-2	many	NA	TGCGCCAGCAGCTTGCAACCTTCAGGGGTATCGGGCTACACCTTC	CASSLQPSGVSGYTF
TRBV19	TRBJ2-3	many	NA	TGTGCCAGTAGTATAGGCCTCAACACAGATACGCAGTATTTT	CASSIGLNTDTQYF
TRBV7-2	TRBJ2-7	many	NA	TGTGCCAGCAGCTTGGAAGGAACACGAGGCTACGAGCAGTACTTC	CASSLEGTRGYEQYF
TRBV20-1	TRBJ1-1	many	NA	TGCAGTGCTAGAAACCGCTTGGGAACTGAAGCTTTCTTT	CSARNRLGTEAFF
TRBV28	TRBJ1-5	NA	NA	TGTGCCAGCAGTTTATCCGGGGTTCATCAGCCCCAGCATTTT	CASSLSGVHQPQHF
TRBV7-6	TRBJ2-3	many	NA	TGTGCCAGCAGCCTTAGCGCCGGGACCCGCGGGGATACGCAGTATTTT	CASSLSAGTRGDTQYF
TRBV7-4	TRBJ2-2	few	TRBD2	TGTGCCAGCACCCTCCTGGGGGGGTCCAGCACCGGGGAGCTGTTTTTT	CASTLLGGSSTGELFF
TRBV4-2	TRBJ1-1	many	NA	TGTGCCAGCAGCCAAGTCCCCACCCTAAACACTGAAGCTTTCTTT	CASSQVPTLNTEAFF
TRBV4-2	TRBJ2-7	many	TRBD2	TGTGCCAGCAGCCCACGGGACTACACCTACGAGCAGTACTTC	CASSPRDYTYEQYF
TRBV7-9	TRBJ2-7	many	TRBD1	TGTGCCAGCAGCCGCCGGGACAGGGACCACGAGCAGTACTTC	CASSRRDRDHEQYF
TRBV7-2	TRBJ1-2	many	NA	TGTGCCAGCAGCTTAGGTCTGGGGGCGATTGGCTACACCTTC	CASSLGLGAIGYTF
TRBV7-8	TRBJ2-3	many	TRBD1	TGTGCCAGCAGCCCGAACAGGGGGCCCACAGATACGCAGTATTTT	CASSPNRGPTDTQYF
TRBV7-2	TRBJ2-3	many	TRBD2	TGTGCCAGCAGCTTATGGCGGGAGGGCGAGTCAGATACGCAGTATTTT	CASSLWREGESDTQYF
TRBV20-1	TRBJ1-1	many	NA	TGCAGTGCTAGTCCTAGGGGGGTGAGGTACACTGAAGCTTTCTTT	CSASPRGVRYTEAFF
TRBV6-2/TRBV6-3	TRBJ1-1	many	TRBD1	TGTGCCAGCAGTTACTCGGGACAGGGGATAACTGAAGCTTTCTTT	CASSYSGQGITEAFF
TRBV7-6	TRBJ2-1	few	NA	TGTGCCAGCAGCTTAGTTCGGAACCACAATGAGCAGTTCTTC	CASSLVRNHNEQFF
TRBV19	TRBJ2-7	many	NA	TGTGCCAGAGCTCGGCAGATTCCCTACGAGCAGTACTTC	CARARQIPYEQYF
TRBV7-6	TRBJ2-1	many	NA	TGTGCCACTAATGAGCAGTTCTTC	CATNEQFF